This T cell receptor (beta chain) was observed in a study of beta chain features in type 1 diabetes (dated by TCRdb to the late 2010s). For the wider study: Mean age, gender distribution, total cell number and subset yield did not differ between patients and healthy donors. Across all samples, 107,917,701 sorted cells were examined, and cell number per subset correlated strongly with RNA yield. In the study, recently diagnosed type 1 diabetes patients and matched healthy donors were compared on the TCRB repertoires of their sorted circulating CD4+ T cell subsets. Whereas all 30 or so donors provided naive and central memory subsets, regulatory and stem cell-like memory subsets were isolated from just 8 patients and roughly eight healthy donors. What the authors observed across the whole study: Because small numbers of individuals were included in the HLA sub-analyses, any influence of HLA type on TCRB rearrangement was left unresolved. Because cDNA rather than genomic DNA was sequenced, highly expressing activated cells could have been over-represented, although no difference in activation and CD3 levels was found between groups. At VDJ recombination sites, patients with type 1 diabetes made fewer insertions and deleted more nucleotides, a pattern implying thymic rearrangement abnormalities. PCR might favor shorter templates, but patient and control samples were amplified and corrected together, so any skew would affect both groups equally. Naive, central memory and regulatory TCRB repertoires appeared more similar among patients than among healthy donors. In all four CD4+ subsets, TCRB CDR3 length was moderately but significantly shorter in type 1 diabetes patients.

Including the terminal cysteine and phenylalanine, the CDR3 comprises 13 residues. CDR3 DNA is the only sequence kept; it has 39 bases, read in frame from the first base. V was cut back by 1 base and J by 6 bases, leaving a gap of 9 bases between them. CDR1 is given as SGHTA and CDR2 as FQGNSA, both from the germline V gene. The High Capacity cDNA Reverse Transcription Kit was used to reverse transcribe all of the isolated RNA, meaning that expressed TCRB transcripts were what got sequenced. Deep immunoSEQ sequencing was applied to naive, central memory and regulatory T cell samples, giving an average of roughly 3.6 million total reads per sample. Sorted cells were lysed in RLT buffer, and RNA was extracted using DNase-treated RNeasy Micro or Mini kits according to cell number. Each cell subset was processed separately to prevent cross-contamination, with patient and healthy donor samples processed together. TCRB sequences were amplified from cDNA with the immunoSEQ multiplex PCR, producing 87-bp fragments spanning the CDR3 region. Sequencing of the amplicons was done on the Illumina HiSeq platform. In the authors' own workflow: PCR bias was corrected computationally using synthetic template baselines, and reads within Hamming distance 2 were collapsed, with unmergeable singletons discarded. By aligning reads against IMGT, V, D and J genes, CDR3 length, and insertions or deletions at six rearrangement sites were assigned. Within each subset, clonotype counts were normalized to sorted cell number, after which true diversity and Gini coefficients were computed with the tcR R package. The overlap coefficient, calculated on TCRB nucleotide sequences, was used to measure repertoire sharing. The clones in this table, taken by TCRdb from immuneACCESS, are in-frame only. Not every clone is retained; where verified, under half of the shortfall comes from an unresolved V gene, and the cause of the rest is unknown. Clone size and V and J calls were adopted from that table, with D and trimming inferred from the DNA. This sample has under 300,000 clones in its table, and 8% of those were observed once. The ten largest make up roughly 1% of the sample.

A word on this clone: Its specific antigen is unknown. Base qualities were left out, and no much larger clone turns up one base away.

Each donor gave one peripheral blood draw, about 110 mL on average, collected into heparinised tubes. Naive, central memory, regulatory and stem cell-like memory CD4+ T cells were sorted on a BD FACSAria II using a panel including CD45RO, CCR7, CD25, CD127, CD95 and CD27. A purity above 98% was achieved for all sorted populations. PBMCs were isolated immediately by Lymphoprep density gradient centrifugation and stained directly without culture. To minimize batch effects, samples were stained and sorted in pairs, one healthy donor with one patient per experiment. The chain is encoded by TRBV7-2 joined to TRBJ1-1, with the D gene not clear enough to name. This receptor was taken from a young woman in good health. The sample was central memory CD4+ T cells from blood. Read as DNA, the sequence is TGTGCCAGCAGCTTAGGTCGGGGAGCTGAAGCTTTCTTT. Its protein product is CASSLGRGAEAFF.